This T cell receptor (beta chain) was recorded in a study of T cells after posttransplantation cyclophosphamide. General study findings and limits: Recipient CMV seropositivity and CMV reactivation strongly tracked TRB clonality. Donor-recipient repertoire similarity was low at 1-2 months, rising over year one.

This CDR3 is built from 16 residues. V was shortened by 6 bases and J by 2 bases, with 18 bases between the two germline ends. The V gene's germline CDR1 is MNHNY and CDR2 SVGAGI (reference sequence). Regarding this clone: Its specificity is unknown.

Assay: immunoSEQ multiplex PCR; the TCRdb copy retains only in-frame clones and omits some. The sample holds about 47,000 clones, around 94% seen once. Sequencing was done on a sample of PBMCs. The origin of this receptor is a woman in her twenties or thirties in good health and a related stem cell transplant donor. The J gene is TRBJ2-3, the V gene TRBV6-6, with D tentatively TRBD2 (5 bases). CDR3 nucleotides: TGTGCCAGCAGCGGGATATCGGCGCCCTACACAGATACGCAGTATTTT. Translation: CASSGISAPYTDTQYF.